Below are 22 T cell receptor beta chains sequenced from a single sample in a study of T cell changes during pregnancy in multiple sclerosis. The table came from immunoSEQ multiplex PCR; TCRdb's copy has only in-frame clones and leaves some out. The sample records about 73,000 clones, approximately 92% being singletons. This specimen was peripheral blood, taken in the third trimester of pregnancy. The receptors stem from a female donor in good health, enrolled as a control in a pregnancy study.

CDR3: CASSSQRFSGNTIYF. In DNA, the CDR3 is TGTGCCAGCTCATCTCAGAGGTTCTCTGGAAACACCATATATTTT. The chain carries TRBV18 and TRBJ1-3; D gene unclear. Germline CDR1 and CDR2: KGHSH and LQKENI. The CDR3 is 15 amino acids. Trimming shortened V by 5 bases and J by 0 bases, and 11 bases separated the two germline ends.

The V gene is TRBV2, the J gene TRBJ2-1; 10 bases line up with TRBD2. The CDR3 spans 16 residues. Germline assignment: CDR1 SNHLY and CDR2 FYNNEI. V lost 4 bases and J lost 2; bases outside the gene matches: 5. The CDR3 DNA follows: TGTGCCAGCAGTGGGACTAGCGGTACCCCCTACAATGAGCAGTTCTTC. Its translation is CASSGTSGTPYNEQFF.

CDR3 in amino acids: CASSPGTGKAATNEKLFF. Here the CDR3 DNA reads TGTGCCAGCTCACCGGGGACAGGGAAGGCCGCAACTAATGAAAAACTGTTTTTT. The V gene is TRBV18, the J gene TRBJ1-4; the match to TRBD1 covers 9 bases. The CDR3 is 18 residues long. The J segment lost 0 bases and the V segment lost 3 bases, leaving 8 bases of the junction unmatched. CDR1 is KGHSH, CDR2 LQKENI, per germline.

This chain uses TRBV5-6 with TRBJ2-2, with 7 positions matching TRBD2. This CDR3 contains 15 residues. Germline CDR1 reads SGHDT; CDR2 reads YYEEEE. The trim removed 0 bases at V and 6 bases at J, leaving 5 bases unmatched. The CDR3 DNA follows: TGTGCCAGCAGCTTGGAAGCGGGGTGGGCCGGGGAGCTGTTTTTT. Its protein product is CASSLEAGWAGELFF.

The chain is built from TRBV28 and TRBJ2-7, with D tentatively TRBD1 (5 bases). The V end was cut by 7 bases, the J end by 3 bases, with 19 bases between. The CDR3 extends over 15 amino acids. Germline CDR1 and CDR2: MDHEN and SYDVKM. The CDR3 loop is CASNLPQGGYYEQYF. The CDR3 nucleotides read TGTGCCAGCAACCTTCCCCAGGGTGGCTACTACGAGCAGTACTTC.

The gene calls are TRBV15 and TRBJ2-7; 8 nucleotides align to TRBD2. From germline, CDR1 is LNHNV and CDR2 YYDKDF (reference sequence). The CDR3 consists of 15 residues. The J segment lost 2 bases and the V segment lost 1 base, leaving 4 bases of the junction unmatched. The CDR3 nucleotides read TGTGCCACCAGCAGAGTCCGGGGGGGCACCTACGAGCAGTACTTC. This sequence encodes CATSRVRGGTYEQYF.

Written as DNA, the CDR3 is TGTGCCAGCAGCGTAGCAGTAAGCACAGATACGCAGTATTTT. It specifies CASSVAVSTDTQYF. The rearrangement links TRBV9 to TRBJ2-3, with D unresolved. The germline V gene has CDR1 SGDLS and CDR2 YYNGEE. The germline V and J ends were trimmed by 0 bases and 0 bases, with 5 bases remaining between them. The CDR3 covers 14 residues.

The chain joins TRBV27 to TRBJ2-2; D is perhaps TRBD2 (5 bases). V was shortened by 7 bases and J by 5 bases, with 17 bases between the two germline ends. CDR3 size: 15 residues. Per germline, CDR1 MNHEY and CDR2 SMNVEV (reference sequence). The CDR3 here is CASKARGSQTGELFF. The CDR3, as DNA: TGTGCCAGCAAGGCGCGCGGGTCTCAGACCGGGGAGCTGTTTTTT.

This chain joins TRBV19 and TRBJ2-7, with 7 bases identical to TRBD1. This CDR3 contains 17 residues. J was trimmed by 3 bases and V by 4 bases; bases with no gene match: 15. CDR1 and CDR2 (germline): LNHDA, SQIVND (reference sequence). This CDR3 reads CASSTRTGLGSFYEQYF. CDR3 nucleotides: TGTGCCAGTAGTACTCGGACAGGTTTGGGGTCTTTCTACGAGCAGTACTTC.

This rearrangement joins TRBV27 to TRBJ2-7; maybe TRBD2 (5 bases). The CDR3 covers 14 residues. The V gene lost 5 bases and the J gene lost 6 bases, with 17 bases spanning the gap. Germline CDR1 MNHEY, CDR2 SMNVEV (reference sequence). The CDR3 coding sequence is TGTGCCAGCAGTAGGGAGATCCGTGGGGTCGAGCAGTACTTC. It specifies CASSREIRGVEQYF.

The chain carries TRBV10-2 and TRBJ1-1; a possible D gene is TRBD1 (5 bases). V shed 10 bases and J shed 3 bases, with 9 bases lying between them. The length of the CDR3 is 11 residues. Germline-derived CDR1 and CDR2 are WSHSY and SAAADI. The CDR3 sequence is CATGGDTEAFF. In nucleotides, the CDR3 is TGCGCCACGGGAGGGGACACTGAAGCTTTCTTT.

This chain joins TRBV11-2 and TRBJ2-7; D uncertain. The CDR3 sequence is 13 residues long. The germline V and J ends were trimmed by 4 bases and 6 bases, with 13 bases remaining between them. CDR1 is SGHAT and CDR2 is FQNNGV in the germline V gene. As DNA, the CDR3 is TGTGCCAGCAGCTCCCAGACGGGTCTCGAGCAGTACTTC. This codes for CASSSQTGLEQYF. Looking up the rest from reference TRBV11-2 and TRBJ2-7 gives the full variable domain: EAGVAQSPRYKIIEKRQSVAFWCNPISGHATLYWYQQILGQGPKLLIQFQNNGVVDDSQLPKDRFSAERLKGVDSTLKIQPAKLEDSAVYLCASSSQTGLEQYFGPGTRLTVT.

The chain links TRBV28 to TRBJ1-1; the match to TRBD1 covers 9 bases. The J segment lost 3 bases and the V segment lost 4 bases, leaving 12 bases of the junction unmatched. This CDR3 is built from 17 residues. Germline CDR1 MDHEN, CDR2 SYDVKM. The CDR3 region is CASSSRGTGRADTEAFF. DNA for the CDR3: TGTGCCAGCAGTTCCAGGGGGACAGGGAGGGCGGACACTGAAGCTTTCTTT.

The V and J genes are TRBV7-2 and TRBJ2-3, with TRBD2 as a possible D gene (6 bases). This CDR3 has 15 residues. Deletions cut 2 bases from V and 1 base from J, with 10 bases between. The germline V gene has CDR1 SGHTA and CDR2 FQGNSA. The CDR3 nucleotides read TGTGCCAGCAGCTTAAGACAGCGGGGCACAGATACGCAGTATTTT. Encoded protein: CASSLRQRGTDTQYF.

The chain uses TRBV10-2 and TRBJ2-5, with 7 bases that match TRBD2. Germline V CDR1 and CDR2: WSHSY, SAAADI. The CDR3 is 16 amino acids. V was clipped by 1 base and J by 5 bases; unmatched bases: 10. The CDR3 loop is CASSEFGGGELETQYF. Written as DNA, the CDR3 is TGCGCCAGCAGTGAGTTCGGCGGGGGAGAGTTGGAGACCCAGTACTTC.

The chain combines TRBV6-4 with TRBJ2-2; 7 bases are shared with TRBD2. Losses at the gene ends were 6 bases for V and 3 bases for J; bases not matched to a gene: 7. The germline gives CDR1 MRHNA, CDR2 SNTAGT. This CDR3 is 15 amino acids long. CDR3 in amino acids: CASSRSGVDTGELFF. For the CDR3, the DNA is TGTGCCAGCAGCCGGAGCGGGGTAGACACCGGGGAGCTGTTTTTT.

As for this clone: The junction differs from germline at one of its ends, possibly a read error. This chain links TRBV4-1 with TRBJ1-1; D might be TRBD1 (5 bases). CDR1 and CDR2 (germline): MGHRA, YSYEKL. The CDR3 has 15 amino acids. DNA for the CDR3: TGCGCCAGCGGCCAAGAAGACGGGGGTTTCACTGAAGCTTTCTTT. Translating it yields CASGQEDGGFTEAFF.

V gene TRBV5-1 combines with J gene TRBJ1-4; maybe TRBD1 (6 bases). CDR1 is SGHRS and CDR2 is YFSETQ in the germline V gene. CDR3 size: 14 residues. Trimming cost V 4 bases and J 5 bases, with 12 bases left between them. In DNA form, the CDR3 reads TGCGCCAGCAGCCGAGGGGGAAGAAATGAAAAACTGTTTTTT. Translated: CASSRGGRNEKLFF.

This chain uses TRBV28 with TRBJ1-5; D is possibly TRBD1 (6 bases). Germline V gene data show CDR1 as MDHEN and CDR2 as SYDVKM. Trimming removed 2 bases from V and 9 bases from J, with 14 bases in between. The length of the CDR3 is 14 residues. DNA for the CDR3: TGTGCCAGCAGTTTAGGTCAGGGGATCCTGCCCCAGCATTTT. Translation: CASSLGQGILPQHF.

The V gene is TRBV9, the J gene TRBJ2-6, with D possibly being TRBD2 (6 bases). V dropped 0 bases and J dropped 2 bases, with 6 bases sitting between them. CDR3 length equals 15 residues. CDR1 SGDLS and CDR2 YYNGEE come from the germline V gene. The CDR3 spells CASSVGEAGANVLTF. CDR3 DNA: TGTGCCAGCAGCGTAGGGGAGGCTGGGGCCAACGTCCTGACTTTC. The full variable domain, in which reference TRBV9 and TRBJ2-6 provide the parts outside the CDR3, is DSGVTQTPKHLITATGQRVTLRCSPRSGDLSVYWYQQSLDQGLQFLIQYYNGEERAKGNILERFSAQQFPDLHSELNLSSLELGDSALYFCASSVGEAGANVLTFGAGSRLTVL.

This chain uses TRBV13 with TRBJ2-2; a weak D match, TRBD2 (5 bases). Germline CDR1 PRHDT, CDR2 FYEKMQ (reference sequence). The CDR3 consists of 13 residues. The ends were cut back, 5 bases at V and 9 bases at J, with 13 bases in the middle. The CDR3 nucleotides read TGTGCCAGCAGCCCCAGAGGGAGTTGGGAGCTGTTTTTT. It encodes CASSPRGSWELFF.

The DNA for the CDR3 is TGTGCCAGCAGCTCTAGGGACACCCGATACGAGCAGTACTTC. It specifies CASSSRDTRYEQYF. The chain is built from TRBV6-5 and TRBJ2-7, with D perhaps matching TRBD1 (6 bases). Trimming removed 6 bases at V and 4 bases at J, with 16 bases between. Germline loops: CDR1 MNHEY, CDR2 SVGAGI. The CDR3 runs to 14 residues.